The 23 T cell receptor beta chains below all came from one sample that was sequenced in a study of T cells after yellow fever vaccination. TCRdb passed the 5' RACE reads through MiXCR, listing each CDR3 protein once. The profile shows about 320,000 distinct CDR3 sequences, around 4.3% of them singletons. The specimen was PBMCs, collected 15 days after the yellow fever booster vaccination. These receptors were taken from a man between 18 and 29 years old who received the YFV17D yellow fever vaccine.

This clonotype was seen many times. This chain links TRBV4-1 with TRBJ2-3; TRBD1 is a possible D gene (5 bases). The germline V and J ends were trimmed by 5 bases and 3 bases, with 9 bases remaining between them. The CDR3 is 13 residues long. Germline V gives CDR1 MGHRA, CDR2 YSYEKL. The CDR3 is CASSDRQTDTQYF. CDR3 DNA sequence: TGCGCCAGCAGCGACCGACAGACAGATACGCAGTATTTT.

At least ten counts were recorded for this clonotype. This sequence joins TRBV6-1 and TRBJ1-1; 8 nucleotides line up with TRBD1. V shed 4 bases and J 5 bases; nucleotides not matched to a gene: 6. The CDR3 loop spans 14 amino acids. The V gene's germline CDR1 is MNHNS and CDR2 SASEGT. As DNA, the CDR3 is TGTGCCAGCAGTGCCGGGACAGGTTGGACTGAAGCTTTCTTT. Protein product: CASSAGTGWTEAFF.

This clonotype was seen many times. The chain combines TRBV21-1 with TRBJ2-7; the table's D call TRBD1 went unverified against the DNA. TRBV21-1 is deemed a pseudogene. This CDR3 comprises 15 residues. CDR3: CASSPCPPLSYEQYF. CDR3 bases: TGTGCCAGCAGCCCCTGCCCCCCTTTATCCTACGAGCAGTACTTC.

This clonotype appeared many times. The chain uses TRBV6-6 and TRBJ2-7; a weak D match, TRBD1 (5 bases). CDR1 is MNHNY and CDR2 is SVGAGI in the germline V gene (reference sequence). The V end lost 3 bases, the J end lost 2 bases, and 11 bases lay between the germline ends. This CDR3 contains 14 residues. In DNA form, the CDR3 reads TGTGCCAGCAGTTATTCAGGGAACCCCTACGAGCAGTACTTC. Its protein product is CASSYSGNPYEQYF.

The chain joins TRBV7-6 to TRBJ1-3; a weak D match, TRBD1 (5 bases). The V gene's germline CDR1 is SGHVS and CDR2 FNYEAQ. V dropped 7 bases and J dropped 0 bases, with 16 bases sitting between them. This CDR3 has 16 amino acids. CDR3 region: CASTAGRGFSGNTIYF. CDR3 bases: TGTGCCAGCACCGCTGGTAGGGGATTCTCTGGAAACACCATATATTTT. The variable domain in full, completed from reference TRBV7-6 and TRBJ1-3, reads GAGVSQSPRYKVTKRGQDVALRCDPISGHVSLYWYRQALGQGPEFLTYFNYEAQQDKSGLPNDRFSAERPEGSISTLTIQRTEQRDSAMYRCASTAGRGFSGNTIYFGEGSWLTVV.

This clonotype came up many times. V usage is TRBV5-1 and J usage is TRBJ2-7; 11 bases match TRBD2. V was clipped by 4 bases and J by 0 bases; unmatched bases: 9. The germline CDR1 and CDR2 sequences are SGHRS and YFSETQ. The CDR3 sequence is 17 residues long. CDR3 sequence reads: CASSPPTSGGFSYEQYF. In DNA, the CDR3 is TGCGCCAGCAGCCCACCTACTAGCGGGGGCTTCTCCTACGAGCAGTACTTC.

In its sample, this clonotype was seen a few times. V gene TRBV11-2 combines with J gene TRBJ2-1, with 9 bases that match TRBD1. The CDR3 is 14 amino acids. CDR1 is SGHAT, CDR2 FQNNGV, per germline. Germline trimming cut 1 base from V and 6 bases from J; bases unmatched to any gene: 1. DNA for the CDR3: TGTGCCAGCAGCTTAGGGACAGGGGTCAATGAGCAGTTCTTC. Its protein product is CASSLGTGVNEQFF.

This clonotype has at least ten counts. The chain has TRBV7-2 and TRBJ2-1, with TRBD1 identical over 12 bases. CDR3 length equals 16 residues. The germline V gene has CDR1 SGHTA and CDR2 FQGNSA. The trim removed 5 bases at V and 3 bases at J, leaving 5 bases unmatched. CDR3 loop: CASSLGTGGLYNEQFF. The CDR3 DNA reads TGTGCCAGCAGCCTCGGGACAGGGGGCCTCTACAATGAGCAGTTCTTC.

This clonotype was counted at least ten times. V and J are TRBV15 and TRBJ1-1, with D unresolved. The CDR3 is 14 residues long. CDR1 and CDR2 from the germline V gene are LNHNV and YYDKDF (reference sequence). V gave up 0 bases and J gave up 1 base, with 6 bases separating them. In DNA form, the CDR3 reads TGTGCCACCAGCAGAGATATCCAGAACACTGAAGCTTTCTTT. This sequence encodes CATSRDIQNTEAFF.

A few counts support this clonotype. This sequence joins TRBV5-1 and TRBJ1-3; D gene unclear. This CDR3 spans 16 amino acids. Germline V gives CDR1 SGHRS, CDR2 YFSETQ. The V end lost 0 bases, the J end lost 7 bases, and 17 bases lay between the germline ends. The CDR3 DNA reads as TGCGCCAGCAGCTTGGATGGCGACGGCGGTGCGAACACCATATATTTT. This codes for CASSLDGDGGANTIYF.

This clonotype was found many times. The J gene is TRBJ2-7, the V gene TRBV25-1; 8 nucleotides line up with TRBD1. CDR3 length equals 15 residues. The V and J ends lost 2 bases and 4 bases, in that order; junction bases with no gene match: 7. CDR1 is MGHDK, CDR2 SYGVNS, per germline. The CDR3 loop is CASSEGNRGVYEQYF. The CDR3, as DNA: TGTGCCAGCAGTGAAGGTAACAGGGGGGTGTACGAGCAGTACTTC.

With respect to this clonotype: This may come from a read error, since a much larger clone is one base off. The chain has TRBV4-3 and TRBJ2-3; no reliable D call. Germline V CDR1 and CDR2: LGHNA, YSLEER. The CDR3 has 13 residues. This CDR3 reads CDSSQEDTDTQYF. Written as DNA, the CDR3 is TGCGACAGCAGCCAAGAGGACACAGATACGCAGTATTTT.

V gene TRBV5-4 combines with J gene TRBJ2-3, with 7 bases matching TRBD2. CDR1 and CDR2 (germline): SGHNT, YYREEE (reference sequence). Trimming at V came to 4 bases and at J to 7 bases, leaving 12 bases not matched to a gene. The CDR3 runs to 15 residues. CDR3 loop: CASSPGGGSIHTQYF. The CDR3 DNA follows: TGTGCCAGCAGCCCCGGCGGGGGTTCGATCCATACGCAGTATTTT.

This clonotype was picked up a small number of times. The chain links TRBV6-2 or TRBV6-3 to TRBJ1-4; D is unresolved. The CDR3 has 14 amino acids. V lost 2 bases, J lost 4 bases, and 8 bases lay in between. Germline V gene sequence: CDR1 MNHEY, CDR2 SVGEGT. The CDR3 nucleotides read TGTGCCAGCAGTTACCGGGCGGGTAATGAAAAACTGTTTTTT. It is translated as CASSYRAGNEKLFF.

CDR3 bases: TGTGCCAGCAGTTACAACGGGGTAGGATCAGAGACCCAGTACTTC. Amino acids: CASSYNGVGSETQYF. The chain links TRBV6-5 to TRBJ2-5, with D possibly being TRBD2 (5 bases). This CDR3 has 15 amino acids. Germline V gene sequence: CDR1 MNHEY, CDR2 SVGAGI. Trimming took off 2 bases at V and 4 bases at J, with 14 bases between the two ends.

This clonotype was observed many times. The rearrangement uses TRBV3-1 and TRBJ2-1, with 8 bases that match TRBD1. Per the germline V gene, CDR1 is LGHDT and CDR2 is YNNKEL (reference sequence). V was clipped by 4 bases and J by 8 bases; unmatched bases: 7. CDR3 length: 14 amino acids. This CDR3 reads CASSRQGASDEQFF. The CDR3 nucleotides are TGTGCCAGCAGCCGTCAGGGGGCATCGGATGAGCAGTTCTTC.

Many counts were recorded for this clonotype. The chain is built from TRBV7-6 and TRBJ2-3, with 7 bases identical to TRBD2. Germline lookup yields CDR1 SGHVS and CDR2 FNYEAQ. V shed 5 bases, J shed 1 base, and the junction held 6 bases outside the gene matches. The CDR3 loop spans 15 amino acids. The CDR3 is CASSTRAGGTDTQYF. The CDR3 bases are TGTGCCAGCAGCACCCGGGCGGGGGGCACAGATACGCAGTATTTT. The whole variable domain, filled in from reference TRBV7-6 and TRBJ2-3, reads GAGVSQSPRYKVTKRGQDVALRCDPISGHVSLYWYRQALGQGPEFLTYFNYEAQQDKSGLPNDRFSAERPEGSISTLTIQRTEQRDSAMYRCASSTRAGGTDTQYFGPGTRLTVL.

In this sample, this clonotype turned up a few times. The CDR3: CASSQEHPTGGDTQYF. As DNA, the CDR3 is TGCGCCAGCAGCCAAGAGCATCCCACCGGGGGAGATACGCAGTATTTT. V usage is TRBV4-3 and J usage is TRBJ2-3; D perhaps matches TRBD2 (6 bases). This CDR3 has 16 residues. V was shortened by 0 bases and J by 5 bases, with 15 bases between the two germline ends. CDR1 is LGHNA and CDR2 is YSLEER in the germline V gene.

This clonotype was recorded at least ten times. This chain links TRBV10-3 with TRBJ1-1; a possible D gene is TRBD1 (6 bases). The germline V gene has CDR1 ENHRY and CDR2 SYGVKD. V lost 4 bases and J 6 bases, leaving 15 bases between the germline ends. This CDR3 has 14 residues. The CDR3 is CAISGLAGAAEAFF. DNA of the CDR3: TGTGCCATCAGTGGGTTAGCGGGGGCCGCTGAAGCTTTCTTT.

This clonotype was found many times. The genes are TRBV10-3 and TRBJ1-6, with D tentatively TRBD1 (5 bases). The CDR3 spans 14 residues. V dropped 5 bases and J dropped 0 bases, with 5 bases sitting between them. In germline, CDR1 is ENHRY, CDR2 SYGVKD. CDR3 nucleotide sequence: TGTGCCATCAGTAGGGGCTCCTATAATTCACCCCTCCACTTT. This codes for CAISRGSYNSPLHF.

This clonotype was found many times. This rearrangement joins TRBV5-6 to TRBJ2-1; no firm D call. The CDR3 runs to 15 residues. Per the germline V gene, CDR1 is SGHDT and CDR2 is YYEEEE. Trimming stripped 5 bases from V and 7 bases from J, with 19 bases between. This chain's CDR3 is CASRTLSTKSNEQFF. The CDR3 DNA is TGTGCCAGCAGGACTCTTTCCACAAAAAGTAATGAGCAGTTCTTC.

The V and J genes are TRBV4-2 and TRBJ2-5; TRBD2 aligns across 9 bases. Unmatched junction bases numbered 15, after V lost 2 bases and J lost 5 bases. The CDR3 is 18 residues long. Germline values: CDR1 LGHNA, CDR2 YNFKEQ. CDR3 nucleotide sequence: TGTGCCAGCAGCCAAAACGCCGGGGTCCTAGCGGGGACGGAGACCCAGTACTTC. Residues: CASSQNAGVLAGTETQYF.

This clonotype came up many times. The V call is TRBV15, the J call TRBJ2-5, with D tentatively TRBD2 (5 bases). The CDR3 loop spans 14 amino acids. Germline V gene lookup returns CDR1 LNHNV and CDR2 YYDKDF (reference sequence). Trimming took off 1 base at V and 5 bases at J, with 11 bases between the two ends. This chain's CDR3 is CATSRGPDSETQYF. For the CDR3, the DNA is TGTGCCACCAGCAGAGGCCCGGACTCGGAGACCCAGTACTTC.